One sample yielded the 25 T cell receptor beta chains listed below, sequenced in a study of regulatory T cells in long-lasting Graves disease. The authors built TCR beta libraries using iRepertoire HTBI primers and Arm-PCR of CDR3 regions. TCRdb re-derived calls from the multiplex PCR reads in MiXCR, one entry per CDR3 protein. The data hold 350,000 to 500,000 distinct CDR3 sequences, with roughly a fifth observed a single time. Regarding time point: persistent/refractory GD, antithyroid drugs over 5 years with positive TRAb. Making the TCR library involved RNA that had been extracted from PBMCs. Sample: peripheral blood mononuclear cells (PBMCs), taken when the disease was refractory, from a patient treated with antithyroid drugs. These TCRs come from a female donor with Graves disease.

For this clonotype: One end of the junction varies from germline; a read error may be responsible. The rearrangement joins TRBV28 to TRBJ1-5; D not certain. Looked up from germline, CDR1 is MDHEN and CDR2 is SYDVKM. This CDR3 has 15 amino acids. The DNA for the CDR3 is TGTGCCAGTGCCGCGAGTGTTGGAAGCAGTCAGCCCCAGCATTTT. Its protein is CASAASVGSSQPQHF.

V usage is TRBV27 and J usage is TRBJ2-7; unclear D gene. The CDR3 runs 16 residues. V was pared by 3 bases and J by 6 bases, with 21 bases between. Germline-derived CDR1 and CDR2 are MNHEY and SMNVEV (reference sequence). The CDR3: CASSFGYSTDLGEQYF. CDR3 DNA sequence: TGTGCCAGCAGTTTCGGGTATTCGACCGACCTAGGCGAGCAGTACTTC.

The chain couples TRBV12-3 or TRBV12-4 to TRBJ1-1; D gene uncertain. This CDR3 has 12 residues. V lost 4 bases and J lost 5, with 8 bases in between. CDR3 loop: CASSSGPTEAFF. CDR3 sequence (DNA): TGTGCCAGCAGTTCCGGGCCGACTGAAGCTTTCTTT.

This clonotype was observed once. The V gene is TRBV19, the J gene TRBJ1-1; 7 nucleotides line up with TRBD1. The CDR3 contains 15 residues. The V gene end was trimmed by 2 bases and the J gene end by 0 bases; junction bases not matched to a gene: 3. In germline, CDR1 is LNHDA, CDR2 SQIVND (reference sequence). The CDR3 nucleotides are TGTGCCAGTAGTATAACAGGGGCCTTGAACACTGAAGCTTTCTTT. This gives the protein CASSITGALNTEAFF.

The CDR3 loop reads CASSETGERASPLHF. The CDR3 DNA is TGTGCCAGCAGCGAGACAGGGGAGAGAGCTTCACCCCTCCACTTT. This sequence joins TRBV2 and TRBJ1-6, with TRBD1 matching 8 bases. Germline CDR1 reads SNHLY; CDR2 reads FYNNEI. V trimming: 6 bases; J trimming: 9 bases; junction bases outside the gene matches: 10. CDR3 length: 15 residues.

Comments on this clonotype: A much larger clone differs from this one at a single base, so this may be a read error. This likely comes from a read error, as the CDR3 has no conserved phenylalanine or tryptophan at its end. The rearrangement uses TRBV3-1 and TRBJ1-2; D not certain. The CDR3 runs to 14 residues. V lost 2 bases to trimming and J lost 2 bases, with 9 bases between them. Germline V gene data show CDR1 as LGHDT and CDR2 as YNNKEL (reference sequence). This CDR3 is CASSQSRGNYGYTS. The DNA of the CDR3 is TGTGCCAGCAGCCAATCTCGAGGGAACTATGGCTACACCTCC.

This clonotype was recorded at least ten times. The chain joins TRBV20-1 to TRBJ2-5; possible D gene TRBD1, 7 bases. Germline loops: CDR1 DFQATT, CDR2 SNEGSKA (reference sequence). V lost 0 bases and J 4 bases, leaving 21 bases between the germline ends. The CDR3 is 17 residues long. DNA for the CDR3: TGCAGTGCTAGAGAATCCCGGGGGACAGCGCCCCGAGAGACCCAGTACTTC. This sequence encodes CSARESRGTAPRETQYF.

As concerns this clonotype: Germline and junction disagree at one end, which may indicate a read error. CDR3 loop: CASSIGTGGRQPQHF. In DNA form, the CDR3 reads TGTGCCAGCAGCATCGGGACAGGGGGCCGTCAGCCCCAGCATTTT. The chain combines TRBV5-1 with TRBJ1-5, with 12 bases lining up with TRBD1. The length of the CDR3 is 15 residues. Germline CDR1 SGHRS, CDR2 YFSETQ.

On this clonotype: This may be a read error, as it is one base from a much larger clone. This chain links TRBV15 with TRBJ2-5; no definite D call. The germline CDR1 and CDR2 sequences are LNHNV and YYDKDF (reference sequence). The ends were cut back, 3 bases at V and 2 bases at J, with 10 bases in the middle. The CDR3 length is 14 residues. CDR3 nucleotide sequence: TGTGCCACCAGCAGTGATCGGCAGCAAGAGACCCAGTACTTC. Translation gives CATSSDRQQETQYF.

This clonotype was detected ten times or more. This sequence joins TRBV3-1 and TRBJ2-7; tentatively, D is TRBD1 (6 bases). Trimming pared 11 bases from V and 3 bases from J, leaving 17 bases between. Germline assignment: CDR1 LGHDT and CDR2 YNNKEL (reference sequence). The CDR3 has 13 residues. CDR3: CASNREAYYEQYF. In nucleotides, the CDR3 is TGTGCCTCAAACAGGGAAGCCTACTACGAGCAGTACTTC.

As for this clonotype: This sequence may be a read error, since a much larger clone differs from it by one base. CDR3 amino acids: CASSLSASGAYGQYF. DNA of the CDR3: TGTGCCAGCAGTTTATCGGCTAGCGGGGCCTACGGGCAGTACTTC. The chain has TRBV12-3 or TRBV12-4 and TRBJ2-7, with 9 bases fitting TRBD2. The CDR3 consists of 15 residues.

This chain joins TRBV9 and TRBJ2-5, with D hard to call. V lost 0 bases, J lost 5 bases, and 14 bases lay in between. CDR1 is SGDLS and CDR2 is YYNGEE in the germline V gene. The CDR3 extends over 15 amino acids. In DNA form, the CDR3 reads TGTGCCAGCAGCGTAGATAATCTGGTTTCTGAGACCCAGTACTTC. Residues: CASSVDNLVSETQYF.

The V call is TRBV5-1, the J call TRBJ2-7; D uncertain. CDR3 length: 14 residues. CDR1 is SGHRS, CDR2 YFSETQ, per germline. V was trimmed by 0 bases and J by 5 bases, leaving 12 bases between them. The CDR3 is CASSLEEGINEQYF. In DNA, the CDR3 is TGCGCCAGCAGCTTGGAGGAAGGGATAAACGAGCAGTACTTC.

This clonotype occurred a few times. This rearrangement joins TRBV7-2 to TRBJ1-1; D might be TRBD1 (6 bases). V was clipped by 3 bases and J by 11 bases, with 13 bases between them. The CDR3 consists of 12 residues. Germline CDR1 reads SGHTA; CDR2 reads FQGNSA. The CDR3 nucleotides read TGTGCCAGCAGCTTGGACAGCCCGAGCGCTTTCTTT. This sequence encodes CASSLDSPSAFF.

The chain joins TRBV4-2 to TRBJ1-5; D is undetermined. V lost 0 bases to trimming and J lost 5 bases, with 8 bases between them. The CDR3 is made up of 14 amino acids. Germline values: CDR1 LGHNA, CDR2 YNFKEQ. The CDR3 sequence is CASSQDERDQPQHF. The CDR3 nucleotides are TGTGCCAGCAGCCAAGATGAACGGGATCAGCCCCAGCATTTT.

The V gene is TRBV28, the J gene TRBJ2-2; D is perhaps TRBD1 or TRBD2 (6 bases each). From germline, CDR1 is MDHEN and CDR2 SYDVKM. The length of the CDR3 is 15 residues. V was trimmed by 7 bases and J by 5 bases, leaving 17 bases between them. This chain's CDR3 is CASNLGGALTGELFF. In DNA, the CDR3 is TGTGCCAGCAACTTGGGGGGCGCGTTGACCGGGGAGCTGTTTTTT.

This clonotype was seen a handful of times. The rearrangement uses TRBV20-1 and TRBJ2-7; D gene unclear. Trimming took off 3 bases at V and 2 bases at J, with 17 bases between the two ends. CDR1 is DFQATT, CDR2 SNEGSKA, per germline (reference sequence). This CDR3 has 15 residues. This CDR3 is CSASSWSSSTYEQYF. CDR3 nucleotide sequence: TGCAGTGCTAGTAGCTGGAGTAGCTCCACCTACGAGCAGTACTTC.

This chain links TRBV7-3 with TRBJ2-5, with 9 bases that match TRBD2. The germline V gene has CDR1 SGHTA and CDR2 FQGTGA. CDR3 size: 15 residues. V shed 5 bases, J shed 0 bases, and the junction held 4 bases outside the gene matches. The CDR3 DNA reads TGTGCCAGCAGCCCTCTAGCGGGAAACCAAGAGACCCAGTACTTC. Its translation is CASSPLAGNQETQYF.

The chain carries TRBV6-1 and TRBJ2-7, with 14 positions matching TRBD2. Germline V lookup: CDR1 MNHNS, CDR2 SASEGT. The CDR3 has 19 residues. The V segment lost 0 bases and the J segment 1 base; nucleotides outside the gene matches: 8. The CDR3 DNA reads as TGTGCCAGCAGTGAAGCGCGACTGACTAGCGGGAGGGGTTCCTACGAGCAGTACTTC. It is translated as CASSEARLTSGRGSYEQYF.

This clonotype was picked up many times. The chain has TRBV2 and TRBJ2-7; a possible D gene is TRBD1 (5 bases). In germline, CDR1 is SNHLY, CDR2 FYNNEI. With 9 bases removed from V and 0 bases from J, the gap between germline ends came to 12 bases. The CDR3 has 13 amino acids. CDR3 nucleotides: TGTGCCAGTAAGGGGTCCACCTCCTACGAGCAGTACTTC. Translated, it gives CASKGSTSYEQYF. Complete variable domain (other parts from reference TRBV2 and TRBJ2-7): EPEVTQTPSHQVTQMGQEVILRCVPISNHLYFYWYRQILGQKVEFLVSFYNNEISEKSEIFDDQFSVERPDGSNFTLKIRSTKLEDSAMYFCASKGSTSYEQYFGPGTRLTVT.

This chain uses TRBV20-1 with TRBJ2-7; 12 bases fit TRBD2. This CDR3 region has 15 residues. The V and J ends lost 4 bases and 2 bases, in that order; junction bases with no gene match: 6. The germline V gene encodes CDR1 DFQATT and CDR2 SNEGSKA (reference sequence). CDR3 amino acids: CSATETSGSTYEQYF. The CDR3 DNA follows: TGCAGTGCTACCGAGACTAGCGGGAGTACCTACGAGCAGTACTTC.

The chain uses TRBV28 and TRBJ2-3, with 12 nucleotides matching TRBD2. The CDR3 spans 16 residues. With V trimmed by 8 bases and J by 3 bases, 9 bases remained unmatched. CDR1 and CDR2 (germline): MDHEN, SYDVKM. As DNA, the CDR3 is TGTGCCAGCCTATCCGGCCTAGCGGGAGGGACAGATACGCAGTATTTT. Protein product: CASLSGLAGGTDTQYF.

With respect to this clonotype: One junction end disagrees with the germline gene, perhaps due to a read error. The rearrangement joins TRBV2 to TRBJ2-3, with D hard to call. CDR1 SNHLY and CDR2 FYNNEI come from the germline V gene. The CDR3 consists of 13 residues. The CDR3 loop is CARRLIGTDTQCF. The CDR3 coding sequence is TGTGCCAGGAGGTTAATCGGCACAGATACGCAGTGTTTT.

The chain recombines TRBV4-1 with TRBJ2-1; D unresolved. The V and J ends lost 1 base and 0 bases respectively, with 10 bases between them. From germline, CDR1 is MGHRA and CDR2 YSYEKL. The CDR3 length is 16 residues. CDR3: CASSQVDLISYNEQFF. The CDR3 nucleotides read TGCGCCAGCAGCCAAGTTGACTTAATCTCCTACAATGAGCAGTTCTTC.

The chain uses TRBV7-3 and TRBJ2-1, with D hard to call. The CDR3 sequence is 14 residues long. V lost 1 base and J 2 bases, leaving 6 bases between the germline ends. From germline, CDR1 is SGHTA and CDR2 FQGTGA. CDR3 loop: CASSLMEPYNEQFF. CDR3 in DNA: TGTGCCAGCAGCTTAATGGAACCCTACAATGAGCAGTTCTTC.